This T cell receptor beta chain is from a study of siplizumab effects on memory and regulatory T cells. This CDR3 is built from 16 residues. The V end lost 4 bases, the J end lost 5 bases, and 21 bases lay between the germline ends. CDR1 and CDR2 from the germline V gene are SGHRS and YFSETQ. This clone was detected once. Some clones are missing from TCRdb's copy, which holds only in-frame ones; the method was immunoSEQ multiplex PCR. The sample consists of about 62,000 clones, about 80% of them appearing once. J is TRBJ1-1 and V is TRBV5-1, with D possibly matching TRBD1 (6 bases). This TCR was recovered from a human donor in good health. Input material: memory CD4+ T cells sorted from blood. The CDR3 here is CASSPRATGQSTEAFF. CDR3 bases: TGCGCCAGCAGCCCTCGGGCAACAGGGCAGAGTACTGAAGCTTTCTTT. The full variable domain, rest sourced from reference TRBV5-1 and TRBJ1-1, is KAGVTQTPRYLIKTRGQQVTLSCSPISGHRSVSWYQQTPGQGLQFLFEYFSETQRNKGNFPGRFSGRQFSNSRSEMNVSTLELGDSALYLCASSPRATGQSTEAFFGQGTRLTVV.